A selection of T cell receptor beta chains follows, all from one sample in a study of OX40 agonist ivuxolimab in advanced cancers. Here immunoSEQ multiplex PCR was the method, and the copy in TCRdb shows in-frame clones only, minus some. This table holds 65,000 to 85,000 clones, roughly 90% found once. The sequencing here drew on CD4+ or CD8+ T cells sorted from blood, taken in a trial of the OX40 agonist ivuxolimab. All receptors come from an adult with an advanced solid tumor such as melanoma, head and neck, liver or kidney cancer. Each CDR3 is given without its conserved first and last residue.

j_call v_call cdr3_aa
TRBJ2-7 TRBV4-1 ASSQEVMVLGQVYEQY
TRBJ2-2 TRBV10-3 AISGSGGNTGELF
TRBJ2-7 TRBV4-1 ASSQGWRADEQY
TRBJ2-2 TRBV11-3 ASSLAPLSGRTGELF
TRBJ2-1 TRBV30 AWRMVGGNNEQF
TRBJ1-1 TRBV7-3 ASSLTTRTEAF
TRBJ2-3 TRBV18 ASSPLTSGASTDTQY
TRBJ2-1 TRBV5-4 ASSSSGRRSYNEQF
TRBJ2-3 TRBV5-1 ASSLSKAGGRTDTQY
TRBJ1-1 TRBV5-1 ASSLEGTEAF
TRBJ1-1 TRBV9 ASSVRDRWGTEAF
TRBJ1-4 TRBV7-9 ASSLSTTNEKLF
TRBJ2-7 TRBV7-9 ASSYENSYEQY
TRBJ1-4 TRBV5-4 ASRSQGAGEKLF
TRBJ1-2 TRBV5-8 ASSLSERGYT
TRBJ2-3 TRBV11-2 ASSPMVAASTDTQY
TRBJ2-7 TRBV19 ASSSRDRNEQY
TRBJ1-1 TRBV6-6 ASSTGGNTEAF
TRBJ2-3 TRBV5-1 ASSLVPSRAGGRTDTQY
TRBJ1-1 TRBV9 ASSVEAVMNTEAF
TRBJ1-1 TRBV5-1 ASSLDGQGVEAF
TRBJ1-2 TRBV5-6 ASSLAAGGYT
TRBJ2-3 TRBV30 AWSGMRETDTQY
TRBJ1-6 TRBV11-2 ASSLDRLSSYNSPLH
TRBJ1-4 TRBV6-1 ASSEEGGIGKLF
TRBJ2-7 TRBV7-2 ASRMAPEVGEQY
TRBJ2-5 TRBV10-3 AISSSAAETQY
TRBJ1-5 TRBV19 ASRRAGTAVNQPQH
TRBJ2-7 TRBV11-2 ASTRQRANYEQY
TRBJ2-3 TRBV5-6 ASSLLATRSTDTQY
TRBJ1-2 TRBV29-1 SVEALNYGYT
TRBJ1-3 TRBV4-2 ASSQDPGGGNTIY
TRBJ2-1 TRBV5-6 ASSLGERSYNEQF
TRBJ1-3 TRBV25-1 ASSEPGTGNTIY
TRBJ2-3 TRBV5-1 ASSSRPKTHADTQY
TRBJ2-3 TRBV5-1 ASSTGTGPPDTQY
TRBJ1-4 TRBV4-2 ASSQDGLANEKLF
TRBJ2-3 TRBV5-4 ASSHTGAVTDTQY
TRBJ2-5 TRBV11-1 ASSPPGSETQY
TRBJ2-2 TRBV18 ASSPPYDAGGTGELF
TRBJ2-7 TRBV15 ATSRDSSGSGEQY
TRBJ2-7 TRBV18 ASSPLLGRSSHEQY
TRBJ2-5 TRBV19 ASSGTGGFQETQY
TRBJ1-5 TRBV27 ASSRLAEWDQPQH
TRBJ1-1 TRBV5-4 ASSQGQQNTEAF
TRBJ2-1 TRBV9 ASSVGTSGATYNEQF
TRBJ2-5 TRBV5-1 ASSVYPGQGAGTQY
TRBJ2-1 TRBV19 ASSIEGWRERKEQF
TRBJ2-3 TRBV2 ASKLGLTDTQY
TRBJ2-2 TRBV5-1 ASSRDSQNTGELF
TRBJ1-5 TRBV7-9 ASSFPGQGFGFSNQPQH